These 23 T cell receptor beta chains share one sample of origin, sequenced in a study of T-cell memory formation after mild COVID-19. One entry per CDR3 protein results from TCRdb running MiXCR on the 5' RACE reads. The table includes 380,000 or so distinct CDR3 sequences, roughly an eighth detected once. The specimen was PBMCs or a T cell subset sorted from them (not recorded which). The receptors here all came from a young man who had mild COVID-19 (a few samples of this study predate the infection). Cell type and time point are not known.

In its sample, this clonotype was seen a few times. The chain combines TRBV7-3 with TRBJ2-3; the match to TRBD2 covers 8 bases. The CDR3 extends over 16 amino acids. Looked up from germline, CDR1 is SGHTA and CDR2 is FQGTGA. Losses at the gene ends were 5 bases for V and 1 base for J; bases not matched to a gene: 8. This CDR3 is CASSRQRGSRTDTQYF. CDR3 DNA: TGTGCCAGCAGCCGCCAGCGGGGGAGCCGCACAGATACGCAGTATTTT.

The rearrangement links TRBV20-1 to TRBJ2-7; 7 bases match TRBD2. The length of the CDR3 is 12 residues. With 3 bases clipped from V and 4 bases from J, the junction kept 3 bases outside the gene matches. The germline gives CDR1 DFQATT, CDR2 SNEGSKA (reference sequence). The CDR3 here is CSASGGLYEQYF. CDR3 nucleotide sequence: TGCAGTGCTAGCGGGGGGTTATACGAGCAGTACTTC.

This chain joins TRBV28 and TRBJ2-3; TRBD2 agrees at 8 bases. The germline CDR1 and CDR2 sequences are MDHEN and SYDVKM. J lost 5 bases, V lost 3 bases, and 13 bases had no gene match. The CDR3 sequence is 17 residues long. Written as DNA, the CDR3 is TGTGCCAGCAGTTTTTCAGAAGCGGGGGCCGAGGGAGATACGCAGTATTTT. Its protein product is CASSFSEAGAEGDTQYF.

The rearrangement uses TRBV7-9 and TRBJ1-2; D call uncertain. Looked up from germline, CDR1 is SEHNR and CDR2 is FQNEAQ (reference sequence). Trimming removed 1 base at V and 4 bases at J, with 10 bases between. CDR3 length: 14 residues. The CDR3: CASSLGRVSYGYTF. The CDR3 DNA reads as TGTGCCAGCAGCTTAGGACGGGTTAGCTATGGCTACACCTTC.

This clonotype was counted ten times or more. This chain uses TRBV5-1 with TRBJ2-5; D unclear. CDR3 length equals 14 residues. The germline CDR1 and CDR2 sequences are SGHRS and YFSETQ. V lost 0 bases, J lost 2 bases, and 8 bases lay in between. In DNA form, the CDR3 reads TGCGCCAGCAGCTTGGATCAGATTCAAGAGACCCAGTACTTC. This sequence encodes CASSLDQIQETQYF.

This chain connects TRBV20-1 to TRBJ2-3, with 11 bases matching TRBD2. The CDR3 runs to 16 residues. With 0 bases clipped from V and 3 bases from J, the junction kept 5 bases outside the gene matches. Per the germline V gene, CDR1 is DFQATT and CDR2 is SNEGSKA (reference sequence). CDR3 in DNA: TGCAGTGCTAGAGATAGGGTAGCGGGAGGGACAGATACGCAGTATTTT. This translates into CSARDRVAGGTDTQYF.

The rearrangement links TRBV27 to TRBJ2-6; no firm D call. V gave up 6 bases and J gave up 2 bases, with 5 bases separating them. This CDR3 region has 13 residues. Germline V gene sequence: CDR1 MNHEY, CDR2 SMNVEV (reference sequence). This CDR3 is CASRHPGANVLTF. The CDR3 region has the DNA TGTGCCAGCAGACATCCTGGGGCCAACGTCCTGACTTTC.

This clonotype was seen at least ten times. The CDR3 DNA is TGTGCCAGCAGCTTATACTCCGGCTTGTCGATCAATGAGCAGTTCTTC. This encodes CASSLYSGLSINEQFF. The chain employs TRBV7-2 and TRBJ2-1; no definite D call. CDR1 is SGHTA, CDR2 FQGNSA, per germline. V was trimmed by 2 bases and J by 6 bases, leaving 17 bases between them. The CDR3 totals 16 residues. Full variable domain (rest looked up from reference TRBV7-2 and TRBJ2-1): GAGVSQSPSNKVTEKGKDVELRCDPISGHTALYWYRQSLGQGLEFLIYFQGNSAPDKSGLPSDRFSAERTGGSVSTLTIQRTQQEDSAVYLCASSLYSGLSINEQFFGPGTRLTVL.

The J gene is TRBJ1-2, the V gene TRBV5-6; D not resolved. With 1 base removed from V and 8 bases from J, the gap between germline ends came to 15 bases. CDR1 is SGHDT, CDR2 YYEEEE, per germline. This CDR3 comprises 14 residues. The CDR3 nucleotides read TGTGCCAGCAGCTTGTTCCTGCAAAGAGGCGGCTACACCTTC. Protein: CASSLFLQRGGYTF.

CDR3 loop: CASSSRDRAFGNTIYF. The CDR3, as DNA: TGTGCCAGCAGCTCCAGGGACAGGGCTTTTGGAAACACCATATATTTT. The V and J genes are TRBV7-9 and TRBJ1-3, with TRBD1 identical over 9 bases. The CDR3 has 16 amino acids. In germline, CDR1 is SEHNR, CDR2 FQNEAQ (reference sequence). The V gene end was trimmed by 4 bases and the J gene end by 3 bases; junction bases not matched to a gene: 7.

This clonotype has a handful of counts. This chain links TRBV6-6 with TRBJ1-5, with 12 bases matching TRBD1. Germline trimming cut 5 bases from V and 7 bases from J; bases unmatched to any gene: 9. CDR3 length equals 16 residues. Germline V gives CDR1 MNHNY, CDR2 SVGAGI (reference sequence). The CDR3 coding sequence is TGTGCCAGCAGTCTACTCGGGGACAGGGGGCAACAGCCCCAGCATTTT. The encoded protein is CASSLLGDRGQQPQHF.

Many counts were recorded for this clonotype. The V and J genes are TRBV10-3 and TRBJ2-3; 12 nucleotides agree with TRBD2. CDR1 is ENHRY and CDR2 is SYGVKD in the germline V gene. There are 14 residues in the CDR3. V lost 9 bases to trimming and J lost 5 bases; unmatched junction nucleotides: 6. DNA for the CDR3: TGTGCCATGGCTAGCGGGGGGGCTCTAGATACGCAGTATTTT. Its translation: CAMASGGALDTQYF.

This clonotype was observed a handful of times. CDR3 region: CASSSGRTNTEAFF. The DNA for the CDR3 is TGTGCCAGCAGTTCCGGACGGACGAACACTGAAGCTTTCTTT. The rearrangement links TRBV12-3 or TRBV12-4 to TRBJ1-1; D gene ambiguous. CDR3 length: 14 amino acids. V dropped 4 bases and J dropped 1 base, with 10 bases sitting between them.

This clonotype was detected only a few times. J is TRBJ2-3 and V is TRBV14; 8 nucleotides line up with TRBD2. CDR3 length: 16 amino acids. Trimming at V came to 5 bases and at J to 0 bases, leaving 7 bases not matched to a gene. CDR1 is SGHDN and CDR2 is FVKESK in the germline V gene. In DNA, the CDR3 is TGTGCCAGCAGCTCCCTTAGCGGGGCGAGCACAGATACGCAGTATTTT. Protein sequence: CASSSLSGASTDTQYF.

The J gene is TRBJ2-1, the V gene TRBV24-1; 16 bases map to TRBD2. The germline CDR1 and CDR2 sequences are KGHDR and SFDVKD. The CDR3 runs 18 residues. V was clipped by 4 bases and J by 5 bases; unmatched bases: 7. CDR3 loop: CATSDAGTSGGAHNEQFF. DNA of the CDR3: TGTGCCACCAGTGACGCCGGGACTAGCGGGGGGGCCCACAATGAGCAGTTCTTC.

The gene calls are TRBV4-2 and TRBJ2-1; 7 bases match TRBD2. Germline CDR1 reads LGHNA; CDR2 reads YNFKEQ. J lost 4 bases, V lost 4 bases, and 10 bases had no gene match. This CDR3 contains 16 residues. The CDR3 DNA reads TGTGCCAGCAGCCGGGGAGCGGGGCCCTTTTACAATGAGCAGTTCTTC. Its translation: CASSRGAGPFYNEQFF.

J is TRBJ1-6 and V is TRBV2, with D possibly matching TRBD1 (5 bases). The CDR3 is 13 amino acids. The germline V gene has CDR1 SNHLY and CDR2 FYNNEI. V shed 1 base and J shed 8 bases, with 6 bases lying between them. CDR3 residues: CASSEETDSPLHF. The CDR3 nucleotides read TGTGCCAGCAGTGAAGAGACAGATTCACCCCTCCACTTT.

CDR3 nucleotide sequence: TGCAGTGCTAGACAGGGTAGCAATCAGCCCCAGCATTTT. Its translation is CSARQGSNQPQHF. This rearrangement joins TRBV20-1 to TRBJ1-5; D might be TRBD1 (5 bases). The CDR3 length is 13 residues. CDR1 and CDR2 from the germline V gene are DFQATT and SNEGSKA (reference sequence). The germline V and J ends were trimmed by 2 bases and 0 bases, with 5 bases remaining between them.

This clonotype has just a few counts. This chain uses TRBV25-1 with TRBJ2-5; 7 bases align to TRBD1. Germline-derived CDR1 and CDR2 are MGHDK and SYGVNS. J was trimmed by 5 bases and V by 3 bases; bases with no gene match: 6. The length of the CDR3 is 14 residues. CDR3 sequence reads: CASSDPGGPETQYF. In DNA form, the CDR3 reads TGTGCCAGCAGTGACCCAGGGGGTCCGGAGACCCAGTACTTC.

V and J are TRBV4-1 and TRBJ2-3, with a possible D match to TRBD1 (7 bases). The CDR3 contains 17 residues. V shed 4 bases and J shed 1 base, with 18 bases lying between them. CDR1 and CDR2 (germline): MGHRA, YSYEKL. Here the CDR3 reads CASSRGTGGGRTDTQYF. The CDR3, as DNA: TGCGCCAGCAGCCGGGGAACAGGAGGGGGCCGCACAGATACGCAGTATTTT.

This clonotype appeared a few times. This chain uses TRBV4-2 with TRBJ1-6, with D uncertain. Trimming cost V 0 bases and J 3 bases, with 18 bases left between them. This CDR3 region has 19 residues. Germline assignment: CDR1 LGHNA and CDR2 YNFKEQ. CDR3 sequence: CASSQDQFGREFYNSPLHF. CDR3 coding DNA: TGTGCCAGCAGCCAAGATCAATTCGGACGGGAGTTCTATAATTCACCCCTCCACTTT.

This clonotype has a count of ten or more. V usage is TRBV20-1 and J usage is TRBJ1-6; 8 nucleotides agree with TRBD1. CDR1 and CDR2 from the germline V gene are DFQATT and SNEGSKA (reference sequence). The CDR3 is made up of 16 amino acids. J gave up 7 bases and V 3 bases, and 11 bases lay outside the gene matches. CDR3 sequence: CSASHGQGRINSPLHF. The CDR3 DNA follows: TGCAGTGCTAGCCACGGACAGGGCCGAATCAATTCACCCCTCCACTTT.

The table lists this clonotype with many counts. The DNA of the CDR3 is TGCAGCGTTGAAGAGGTGAGGGGACAGCAGTACGTC. Translated, it gives CSVEEVRGQQYV. The chain couples TRBV29-1 to TRBJ2-7, with D perhaps assigned TRBD1 or TRBD2 (5 bases each). Germline lookup yields CDR1 SQVTM and CDR2 ANQGSEA. The ends were cut back, 0 bases at V and 8 bases at J, with 11 bases in the middle. This CDR3 comprises 12 residues.